This passage covers 32 T cell receptor beta chains from one sample sequenced in a study of T cells in Graves' hyperthyroidism and ophthalmopathy (dated by TCRdb to about 2019). Library preparation employed multiplex PCR. The sequencer listed for this sample is Illumina HiSeq 2000. TCR beta CDR3 regions were amplified from RNA transcripts. The first round of RT-PCR for the TCR CDR3 was performed with the HTBI primer set and the Qiagen OneStep RT-PCR kit. TCRdb cleaned the public reads at Q25 with fastp, built clones with MiXCR and kept in-frame beta chains. Each CDR3 protein appears once, grouped with its most common genes and DNA. The sample records 450,000 to 650,000 distinct CDR3 sequences, 13% to 15% of which are singletons. The ten largest clones represent around 7% of the sample. What was sequenced was blood. These receptors originate from a woman between 18 and 29 years old with Graves' ophthalmopathy.

Details on this clonotype: A much larger clonotype is one base distant, so this may be a read error. The rearrangement uses TRBV11-3 and TRBJ2-1; tentatively, D is TRBD1 (5 bases). Trimming pared 4 bases from V and 0 bases from J, leaving 7 bases between. The germline V gene encodes CDR1 SGHNT and CDR2 YENEEA. This CDR3 spans 14 amino acids. CDR3 region: CASSWGTSYNEQFF. The CDR3, as DNA: TGTGCCAGCAGCTGGGGCACCTCCTACAATGAGCAGTTCTTC.

In its sample, this clonotype was seen many times. The chain employs TRBV20-1 and TRBJ1-5; 10 nucleotides align to TRBD1. The germline V gene encodes CDR1 DFQATT and CDR2 SNEGSKA (reference sequence). This CDR3 has 17 residues. V shed 2 bases, J shed 6 bases, and the junction held 13 bases outside the gene matches. CDR3 sequence reads: CSARMGYGTGASQPQHF. The CDR3 DNA follows: TGCAGTGCTAGAATGGGCTACGGGACAGGGGCATCTCAGCCCCAGCATTTT.

This clonotype was seen repeatedly, ten times or more. The rearrangement joins TRBV6-2 or TRBV6-3 to TRBJ1-5, with TRBD1 matching 7 bases. V was clipped by 5 bases and J by 7 bases; unmatched bases: 8. The CDR3 sequence is 14 residues long. From germline, CDR1 is MNHEY and CDR2 SVGEGT. CDR3 residues: CASSRTGSGQPQHF. Written as DNA, the CDR3 is TGTGCCAGCAGTCGGACAGGATCGGGACAGCCCCAGCATTTT.

This chain connects TRBV9 to TRBJ2-1, with 8 positions matching TRBD2. CDR1 is SGDLS and CDR2 is YYNGEE in the germline V gene. The ends lost 1 base at V and 6 bases at J; junction bases unmatched: 9. The length of the CDR3 is 16 residues. CDR3 in DNA: TGTGCCAGCAGCGTACGAGCGGGAGAACTCATCAATGAGCAGTTCTTC. Amino acid sequence: CASSVRAGELINEQFF.

This clonotype was counted ten times or more. The rearrangement links TRBV2 to TRBJ2-3, with 11 bases fitting TRBD2. V lost 2 bases, J lost 6 bases, and 10 bases stayed unmatched. The CDR3 sequence is 17 residues long. Per the germline V gene, CDR1 is SNHLY and CDR2 is FYNNEI. The CDR3 coding sequence is TGTGCCAGCAGTGAATTAGTCGTACGGACTAGCGGGGATACGCAGTATTTT. Its translation is CASSELVVRTSGDTQYF.

Of note for this clonotype: A much more abundant neighbour one base away suggests this may be a read error. This rearrangement joins TRBV10-2 to TRBJ1-6; no firm D call. Germline V gene sequence: CDR1 WSHSY, CDR2 SAAADI. V was clipped by 7 bases and J by 9 bases, with 19 bases between them. This CDR3 region has 15 residues. The chain's CDR3 is CASTAFRLSSSPLHF. The CDR3 DNA reads TGCGCCAGCACCGCTTTCCGGCTCAGTAGTTCACCCCTCCACTTT.

This clonotype was counted at least ten times. This chain joins TRBV6-1 and TRBJ1-2, with a tentative D call TRBD1 (6 bases). The CDR3 extends over 13 amino acids. Trimming shortened V by 6 bases and J by 7 bases, and 15 bases separated the two germline ends. CDR1 is MNHNS, CDR2 SASEGT, per germline. CDR3 sequence reads: CASSAGERSGYTF. CDR3 in DNA: TGTGCCAGCAGCGCAGGGGAAAGGTCTGGCTACACCTTC.

This clonotype was seen ten or more times. The chain is built from TRBV6-1 and TRBJ2-3; 9 nucleotides agree with TRBD1. Germline V gene sequence: CDR1 MNHNS, CDR2 SASEGT. The CDR3 is 16 amino acids. Unmatched junction bases numbered 12, after V lost 6 bases and J lost 5 bases. This chain's CDR3 is CASSSGHRGRVDTQYF. The CDR3 region has the DNA TGTGCCAGCAGCTCCGGGCACAGGGGGCGCGTAGATACGCAGTATTTT.

This clonotype was picked up many times. CDR3 bases: TGTGCCAGCAGCGCCGCAACGTCCTCTGGAAACACCATATATTTT. Its translation is CASSAATSSGNTIYF. This chain connects TRBV3-1 to TRBJ1-3; D uncertain. Germline values: CDR1 LGHDT, CDR2 YNNKEL (reference sequence). Trimming cost V 5 bases and J 0 bases, with 11 bases left between them. The CDR3 spans 15 residues.

This clonotype was counted at least ten times. The chain employs TRBV3-1 and TRBJ1-4; D gene uncertain. CDR1 and CDR2 (germline): LGHDT, YNNKEL (reference sequence). V was trimmed by 3 bases and J by 8 bases, leaving 16 bases between them. The CDR3 loop spans 15 amino acids. The CDR3 here is CASSQETAPSEKLFF. DNA for the CDR3: TGTGCCAGCAGCCAGGAAACAGCTCCTTCGGAAAAACTGTTTTTT.

A remark on this clonotype: A read error may produce the germline difference seen at one junction end. The chain carries TRBV7-6 and TRBJ2-1; D unresolved. The CDR3 length is 13 residues. CDR1 is SGHVS, CDR2 FNYEAQ, per germline. This CDR3 is CASSPTHYTEQFF. The CDR3, as DNA: TGTGCCAGCAGCCCCACTCACTACACTGAGCAGTTCTTC.

This clonotype came up many times. The chain has TRBV6-1 and TRBJ2-7; D is undetermined. The CDR3 runs 15 residues. Per germline, CDR1 MNHNS and CDR2 SASEGT. Trimming pared 0 bases from V and 4 bases from J, leaving 13 bases between. CDR3 in DNA: TGTGCCAGCAGTGAAGCAACACTGGGCATGTACGAGCAGTACTTC. It encodes CASSEATLGMYEQYF.

Ten or more counts support this clonotype. This chain joins TRBV28 and TRBJ2-6; the D gene is possibly TRBD1 (6 bases). The CDR3 has 17 residues. Trimming removed 5 bases at V and 0 bases at J, with 14 bases between. The germline gives CDR1 MDHEN, CDR2 SYDVKM. The CDR3 protein is CASSTRTVLSGANVLTF. The CDR3 coding sequence is TGTGCCAGCAGTACTAGGACAGTCCTCTCTGGGGCCAACGTCCTGACTTTC.

V gene TRBV12-3 or TRBV12-4 combines with J gene TRBJ1-4; D is unclear. The CDR3 covers 12 residues. V shed 4 bases and J shed 3 bases, with 3 bases lying between them. CDR3 in amino acids: CASSSSNEKLFF. In nucleotides, the CDR3 is TGTGCCAGCAGTTCCTCTAATGAAAAACTGTTTTTT.

This clonotype was recorded many times. The chain recombines TRBV3-1 with TRBJ2-7, with no clear D. V lost 3 bases, J lost 0 bases, and 3 bases lay in between. Germline V gene sequence: CDR1 LGHDT, CDR2 YNNKEL (reference sequence). The CDR3 sequence is 12 residues long. Written as DNA, the CDR3 is TGTGCCAGCAGCCATCGCTCCTACGAGCAGTACTTC. The encoded protein is CASSHRSYEQYF.

The rearrangement joins TRBV12-5 to TRBJ1-3; D unresolved. Trimming took off 3 bases at V and 0 bases at J, with 9 bases between the two ends. This CDR3 contains 15 residues. Per germline, CDR1 LGHNT and CDR2 FRNRAP. The CDR3 sequence: CASGFGSGSGNTIYF. In DNA, the CDR3 is TGTGCTAGTGGTTTTGGGTCCGGCTCTGGAAACACCATATATTTT.

This clonotype showed up many times. CDR3 amino acids: CASSGQGFQETQYF. CDR3 nucleotides: TGTGCCAGCAGCGGACAGGGGTTTCAAGAGACCCAGTACTTC. The V and J genes are TRBV7-9 and TRBJ2-5; the match to TRBD1 covers 9 bases. The CDR3 is made up of 14 amino acids. Germline CDR1 is SEHNR and CDR2 is FQNEAQ (reference sequence). V dropped 5 bases and J dropped 2; count of bases not matched to a gene: 3.

As regards this clonotype: This may stem from a read error, because a much larger clone lies one nucleotide away. The chain recombines TRBV2 with TRBJ2-7; the D call may be TRBD1 or TRBD2 (5 bases each). This CDR3 comprises 13 residues. Looked up from germline, CDR1 is SNHLY and CDR2 is FYNNEI. V lost 7 bases and J 3 bases, leaving 13 bases between the germline ends. The CDR3 sequence is CASNRGRDYEQYF. The CDR3 DNA reads as TGTGCCAGCAACCGGGGCAGGGACTACGAGCAGTACTTC.

As to this clonotype: A single base separates this from a much larger clone, so it may be a read error. This chain joins TRBV29-1 and TRBJ2-3, with TRBD1 matching 8 bases. The V gene end was trimmed by 6 bases and the J gene end by 4 bases; junction bases not matched to a gene: 9. The length of the CDR3 is 14 residues. Germline values: CDR1 SQVTM, CDR2 ANQGSEA. In DNA, the CDR3 is TGCAGCGTGACGACAGGGGCCAGGGCAGATACGCAGTATTTT. Its protein is CSVTTGARADTQYF.

The table lists this clonotype with many counts. The chain recombines TRBV18 with TRBJ1-5; D is ambiguous. Germline V gene lookup returns CDR1 KGHSH and CDR2 LQKENI. The CDR3 runs 13 residues. V was cut by 2 bases and J by 5 bases, with 7 bases left in between. As DNA, the CDR3 is TGTGCCAGCTCACCAGATCCCGATCAGCCCCAGCATTTT. The encoded protein is CASSPDPDQPQHF.

There are a few counts of this clonotype. The rearrangement links TRBV18 to TRBJ1-2; D unclear. V was cut by 4 bases and J by 6 bases, with 15 bases left in between. The CDR3 is made up of 14 amino acids. Germline V gives CDR1 KGHSH, CDR2 LQKENI. Written as DNA, the CDR3 is TGTGCCAGCTCACGGGTCCCGGACTTAGATGGCTACACCTTC. Its translation: CASSRVPDLDGYTF.

The V and J genes are TRBV19 and TRBJ2-3; D possibly uses TRBD1 or TRBD2 (6 bases each). The CDR3 is 16 amino acids. Trimming took off 7 bases at V and 0 bases at J, with 17 bases between the two ends. Germline V gene sequence: CDR1 LNHDA, CDR2 SQIVND (reference sequence). The CDR3 sequence: CASNRASGASTDTQYF. The CDR3 nucleotides are TGTGCCAGTAATCGTGCATCGGGGGCTAGCACAGATACGCAGTATTTT.

This clonotype has at least ten counts. Written as DNA, the CDR3 is TGTGCCAGCAGCTTTTTCCTAGCGGGGTCCTACGAGCAGTACTTC. Its protein product is CASSFFLAGSYEQYF. V is TRBV11-1 and J is TRBJ2-7; 9 bases are shared with TRBD2. CDR1 and CDR2 from the germline V gene are SGHAT and FQDESV (reference sequence). The trim removed 3 bases at V and 1 base at J, leaving 4 bases unmatched. This CDR3 spans 15 amino acids.

This clonotype was detected ten times or more. The J gene is TRBJ2-7, the V gene TRBV5-5; maybe TRBD2 (6 bases). There are 16 residues in the CDR3. V was shortened by 3 bases and J by 0 bases, with 16 bases between the two germline ends. Germline V CDR1 and CDR2: SGHKS, YYEKEE (reference sequence). The CDR3 nucleotides read TGTGCCAGCAGCTCCAATGCGGGATCTACCTCCTACGAGCAGTACTTC. This encodes CASSSNAGSTSYEQYF.

Only a few counts were recorded for this clonotype. The chain recombines TRBV19 with TRBJ2-5, with a tentative D call TRBD1 (6 bases). This CDR3 has 15 amino acids. Germline CDR1 and CDR2: LNHDA and SQIVND (reference sequence). Trimming took 3 bases from V and 4 from J, leaving 15 bases between them. CDR3 DNA: TGTGCCAGTAGTATTCAAATGACAGGTGGAGAGACCCAGTACTTC. Its protein product is CASSIQMTGGETQYF.

This clonotype was found a few times. The rearrangement links TRBV7-9 to TRBJ2-3; D is uncertain. Germline V gene sequence: CDR1 SEHNR, CDR2 FQNEAQ (reference sequence). The CDR3 contains 14 residues. The ends were cut back, 4 bases at V and 6 bases at J, with 14 bases in the middle. The DNA for the CDR3 is TGTGCCAGCAGCTCCCGAACGGCGTCCGATACGCAGTATTTT. It is translated as CASSSRTASDTQYF.

Many counts were recorded for this clonotype. The J gene is TRBJ2-3, the V gene TRBV20-1; 8 bases line up with TRBD2. Germline V lookup: CDR1 DFQATT, CDR2 SNEGSKA (reference sequence). J gave up 4 bases and V 1 base, and 1 base lay outside the gene matches. The CDR3 extends over 13 amino acids. In DNA form, the CDR3 reads TGCAGTGCTAGAGCGGGAGGGCCAGATACGCAGTATTTT. The encoded protein is CSARAGGPDTQYF.

Ten or more counts support this clonotype. The chain couples TRBV24-1 to TRBJ2-1; D is tentatively TRBD1 or TRBD2 (5 bases each). The CDR3 runs to 14 residues. V was pared by 5 bases and J by 7 bases, with 14 bases between. In germline, CDR1 is KGHDR, CDR2 SFDVKD. This CDR3 reads CATSARDGGNEQFF. In DNA form, the CDR3 reads TGTGCCACCAGTGCTAGGGATGGGGGTAATGAGCAGTTCTTC.

This clonotype was found many times. The chain carries TRBV10-3 and TRBJ2-6, with 7 bases fitting TRBD1. This CDR3 comprises 14 residues. Per the germline V gene, CDR1 is ENHRY and CDR2 is SYGVKD. The J segment lost 4 bases and the V segment lost 5 bases, leaving 2 bases of the junction unmatched. The CDR3 here is CAISRDRGANVLTF. Written as DNA, the CDR3 is TGTGCCATCAGTCGGGACAGAGGGGCCAACGTCCTGACTTTC.

This clonotype came up many times. The CDR3 DNA reads TGTGCCAGCAGCCAGGCCGTTGGGGGCACTGAAGCTTTCTTT. Amino acids: CASSQAVGGTEAFF. The J gene is TRBJ1-1, the V gene TRBV3-1; a weak D match, TRBD1 (5 bases). Germline V gene sequence: CDR1 LGHDT, CDR2 YNNKEL (reference sequence). This CDR3 comprises 14 residues. V gave up 3 bases and J gave up 4 bases, with 12 bases separating them. The full variable domain, in which reference TRBV3-1 and TRBJ1-1 provide the parts outside the CDR3, is DTAVSQTPKYLVTQMGNDKSIKCEQNLGHDTMYWYKQDSKKFLKIMFSYNNKELIINETVPNRFSPKSPDKAHLNLHINSLELGDSAVYFCASSQAVGGTEAFFGQGTRLTVV.

This clonotype was recorded many times. Here the CDR3 reads CASSLYGGGQQYF. The CDR3 nucleotides read TGTGCCAGCAGTTTATATGGGGGGGGGCAGCAGTACTTC. The V gene is TRBV12-3 or TRBV12-4, the J gene TRBJ2-7; D may be TRBD2 (7 bases). The CDR3 has 13 amino acids. V was cut by 2 bases and J by 8 bases, with 13 bases left in between.

This clonotype was seen more than once but under ten times. In DNA, the CDR3 is TGTGCCAGCAGCCAAGAGAATACCCTTCGGGATGAGCAGTTCTTC. It specifies CASSQENTLRDEQFF. This chain links TRBV7-2 with TRBJ2-1; no firm D call. Germline CDR1 and CDR2: SGHTA and FQGNSA. Trimming pared 5 bases from V and 8 bases from J, leaving 19 bases between. There are 15 residues in the CDR3.